These 23 T cell receptor beta chains came from one sample sequenced in a study of T cells after yellow fever vaccination. TCRdb redid the calling of the 5' RACE reads with MiXCR, one entry per CDR3 protein. This table has 500,000 to 650,000 distinct CDR3 sequences, about a sixth appearing once. The material sequenced was PBMCs, taken 5 to 6 days after the first yellow fever vaccination. The source is a man in his late teens or twenties who received the YFV17D yellow fever vaccine.

The rearrangement joins TRBV20-1 to TRBJ2-2; no definite D call. The V end lost 2 bases, the J end lost 2 bases, and 6 bases lay between the germline ends. The germline gives CDR1 DFQATT, CDR2 SNEGSKA (reference sequence). The CDR3 extends over 13 amino acids. The chain's CDR3 is CSARPRNTGELFF. CDR3 bases: TGCAGTGCTAGACCCAGAAACACCGGGGAGCTGTTTTTT.

The rearrangement uses TRBV28 and TRBJ1-3; D ambiguous. Trimming stripped 1 base from V and 4 bases from J, with 11 bases between. The V gene's germline CDR1 is MDHEN and CDR2 SYDVKM. The CDR3 consists of 15 residues. The CDR3 here is CASSLLWEPGNTIYF. The CDR3 coding sequence is TGTGCCAGCAGTTTATTGTGGGAACCCGGAAACACCATATATTTT. The whole variable domain, remainder taken from reference TRBV28 and TRBJ1-3, is DVKVTQSSRYLVKRTGEKVFLECVQDMDHENMFWYRQDPGLGLRLIYFSYDVKMKEKGDIPEGYSVSREKKERFSLILESASTNQTSMYLCASSLLWEPGNTIYFGEGSWLTVV.

This clonotype has only a few counts. V usage is TRBV4-2 and J usage is TRBJ1-5; TRBD1 agrees at 7 bases. The CDR3 is made up of 18 amino acids. Trimming at V came to 3 bases and at J to 2 bases, leaving 13 bases not matched to a gene. Looked up from germline, CDR1 is LGHNA and CDR2 is YNFKEQ. The DNA for the CDR3 is TGTGCCAGCAGCCAGGGTTGGACAGGCCAGGAAGGCAATCAGCCCCAGCATTTT. Translation: CASSQGWTGQEGNQPQHF.

This clonotype was detected a few times. The V and J genes are TRBV7-2 and TRBJ2-2, with D perhaps assigned TRBD1 or TRBD2 (5 bases each). CDR3 length: 16 amino acids. The V and J ends lost 2 bases and 5 bases respectively, with 15 bases between them. CDR1 and CDR2 (germline): SGHTA, FQGNSA. This CDR3 reads CASSLSAGRWTGELFF. The CDR3 region has the DNA TGTGCCAGCAGCTTATCTGCAGGGAGATGGACCGGGGAGCTGTTTTTT. Looking up the rest from reference TRBV7-2 and TRBJ2-2 gives the full variable domain: GAGVSQSPSNKVTEKGKDVELRCDPISGHTALYWYRQSLGQGLEFLIYFQGNSAPDKSGLPSDRFSAERTGGSVSTLTIQRTQQEDSAVYLCASSLSAGRWTGELFFGEGSRLTVL.

This clonotype turned up a few times. The chain recombines TRBV6-5 with TRBJ2-1; D unresolved. The CDR3 has 13 residues. Per the germline V gene, CDR1 is MNHEY and CDR2 is SVGAGI. V gave up 2 bases and J gave up 5 bases, with 7 bases separating them. Written as DNA, the CDR3 is TGTGCCAGCAGTTACACCAAGAACAATGAGCAGTTCTTC. Its protein is CASSYTKNNEQFF.

This clonotype has more than one count but fewer than ten. CDR3 DNA: TGTGCCAGCAGCGACCTACATCAGGAAGAGCAGTACGTC. Residues: CASSDLHQEEQYV. The chain joins TRBV11-1 to TRBJ2-7; D uncertain. Trimming cost V 5 bases and J 7 bases, with 15 bases left between them. CDR3 length: 13 amino acids. Germline V gene sequence: CDR1 SGHAT, CDR2 FQDESV (reference sequence).

This clonotype appeared many times. The chain employs TRBV10-3 and TRBJ1-3; 7 positions match TRBD1. The CDR3 is 16 residues long. The germline CDR1 and CDR2 sequences are ENHRY and SYGVKD. V shed 10 bases, J shed 0 bases, and the junction held 12 bases outside the gene matches. Here the CDR3 reads CATQTWTGLSGNTIYF. The CDR3 nucleotides are TGTGCCACCCAAACTTGGACAGGTCTCTCTGGAAACACCATATATTTT.

Concerning this clonotype: The CDR3 does not close with the conserved phenylalanine or tryptophan, likely indicating a read error. The DNA for the CDR3 is TGTGCCAGCTCTCCCGGGACAGGGGCAACCTACGAGCAGTACTCC. Translation gives CASSPGTGATYEQYS. V is TRBV18 and J is TRBJ2-7; TRBD1 agrees at 10 bases. Trimming cost V 6 bases and J 2 bases; bases outside gene matches: 7. Per germline, CDR1 KGHSH and CDR2 LQKENI. This CDR3 is 15 amino acids long.

This sequence joins TRBV12-3 or TRBV12-4 and TRBJ2-2; D gene ambiguous. Trimming removed 5 bases from V and 7 bases from J, with 8 bases in between. CDR3 size: 12 residues. The CDR3 DNA reads TGTGCCAGCAGTGCCCAAGACGGGGAGCTGTTTTTT. Protein sequence: CASSAQDGELFF.

The CDR3 loop reads CASSPGLVGTDTQYF. CDR3 in DNA: TGCGCCAGCAGCCCCGGACTAGTGGGCACAGATACGCAGTATTTT. V is TRBV5-1 and J is TRBJ2-3; TRBD2 agrees at 7 bases. The germline CDR1 and CDR2 sequences are SGHRS and YFSETQ. J gave up 1 base and V 4 bases, and 6 bases lay outside the gene matches. This CDR3 contains 15 residues.

This clonotype was detected a few times. The rearrangement links TRBV13 to TRBJ1-1; 9 bases agree with TRBD1. The germline CDR1 and CDR2 sequences are PRHDT and FYEKMQ (reference sequence). The CDR3 covers 13 residues. Unmatched junction bases numbered 8, after V lost 4 bases and J lost 11 bases. CDR3: CASSSTGTGHAFF. CDR3 DNA sequence: TGTGCCAGCAGCTCCACCGGGACAGGGCACGCTTTCTTT.

This clonotype was found a few times. The chain combines TRBV20-1 with TRBJ2-4, with 8 bases identical to TRBD1. CDR1 DFQATT and CDR2 SNEGSKA come from the germline V gene (reference sequence). The CDR3 covers 15 residues. Germline trimming cut 5 bases from V and 7 bases from J; bases unmatched to any gene: 13. CDR3 nucleotides: TGCAGTGCTCTCCCGACCGGGACAGGAGTTAACATTCAGTACTTC. It codes for CSALPTGTGVNIQYF.

The J gene is TRBJ2-1, the V gene TRBV24-1; 7 positions match TRBD2. The V gene end was trimmed by 4 bases and the J gene end by 0 bases; junction bases not matched to a gene: 11. The CDR3 loop spans 18 amino acids. In germline, CDR1 is KGHDR, CDR2 SFDVKD. This CDR3 is CATSDPEGAGSSYNEQFF. For the CDR3, the DNA is TGTGCCACCAGTGACCCCGAGGGAGCGGGAAGCTCCTACAATGAGCAGTTCTTC.

This clonotype appeared once. This chain joins TRBV11-1 and TRBJ2-1; TRBD1 agrees at 7 bases. Germline CDR1 SGHAT, CDR2 FQDESV (reference sequence). Losses at the gene ends were 4 bases for V and 0 bases for J; bases not matched to a gene: 12. This CDR3 spans 18 amino acids. CDR3 DNA sequence: TGTGCCAGCAGCTACCCCAGGACAGGTATATCCTCCTACAATGAGCAGTTCTTC. It encodes CASSYPRTGISSYNEQFF.

This clonotype has a handful of counts. V gene TRBV2 combines with J gene TRBJ2-4; tentatively, D is TRBD2 (7 bases). With 6 bases removed from V and 7 bases from J, the gap between germline ends came to 19 bases. The germline V gene encodes CDR1 SNHLY and CDR2 FYNNEI. The CDR3 is 15 amino acids. This chain's CDR3 is CASRSAGAGQNIQYF. The CDR3 bases are TGTGCCAGCAGGAGCGCGGGGGCCGGGCAGAACATTCAGTACTTC.

The chain recombines TRBV6-5 with TRBJ2-5, with D possibly TRBD2 on 5 matching bases. The V gene lost 1 base and the J gene lost 3 bases, with 9 bases spanning the gap. The CDR3 is 14 amino acids. Per the germline V gene, CDR1 is MNHEY and CDR2 is SVGAGI. CDR3 in amino acids: CASSYYDGEETQYF. The CDR3 DNA sequence: TGTGCCAGCAGTTACTACGACGGGGAAGAGACCCAGTACTTC.

This clonotype was observed a handful of times. This chain joins TRBV6-5 and TRBJ1-2, with unresolved D. Germline CDR1 is MNHEY and CDR2 is SVGAGI. The CDR3 length is 13 residues. V was pared by 2 bases and J by 0 bases, with 4 bases between. CDR3 amino acids: CASSYGANYGYTF. CDR3 DNA: TGTGCCAGCAGTTACGGGGCTAACTATGGCTACACCTTC.

The chain employs TRBV20-1 and TRBJ2-7; 9 bases align to TRBD1. The CDR3 has 17 residues. The J segment lost 5 bases and the V segment lost 1 base, leaving 15 bases of the junction unmatched. The germline V gene has CDR1 DFQATT and CDR2 SNEGSKA (reference sequence). The CDR3 region is CSARGGVAGQGLDEQYF. The CDR3 DNA reads as TGCAGTGCTAGAGGAGGAGTAGCCGGACAGGGGCTCGACGAGCAGTACTTC.

The chain combines TRBV15 with TRBJ1-2; weak D call: TRBD1 (5 bases). Germline V CDR1 and CDR2: LNHNV, YYDKDF (reference sequence). This CDR3 region has 15 residues. V was shortened by 1 base and J by 5 bases, with 14 bases between the two germline ends. The CDR3, as DNA: TGTGCCACCAGCAGAGGTGTCGGTAGGGGTTATGGCTACACCTTC. Translation gives CATSRGVGRGYGYTF.

The chain links TRBV24-1 to TRBJ1-2; D not certain. The germline gives CDR1 KGHDR, CDR2 SFDVKD. V lost 3 bases to trimming and J lost 8 bases, with 9 bases between them. CDR3 size: 12 residues. DNA of the CDR3: TGTGCCACCAGTGATCCGGGGAAGGGCTACACCTTC. Translation gives CATSDPGKGYTF.

The V call is TRBV5-6, the J call TRBJ1-1, with 8 bases matching TRBD1. Germline CDR1 SGHDT, CDR2 YYEEEE. This CDR3 is built from 17 residues. V trimming: 4 bases; J trimming: 4 bases; junction bases outside the gene matches: 15. CDR3 amino acids: CASSPKARGLGSTEAFF. The CDR3 DNA sequence: TGTGCCAGCAGCCCAAAGGCCAGGGGGCTAGGGAGCACTGAAGCTTTCTTT.

This clonotype was seen many times. The V and J genes are TRBV15 and TRBJ2-2, with a tentative D call TRBD1 (6 bases). V lost 3 bases to trimming and J lost 5 bases, with 22 bases between them. The CDR3 sequence is 18 residues long. Per germline, CDR1 LNHNV and CDR2 YYDKDF (reference sequence). In DNA, the CDR3 is TGTGCCACCAGCAGCCAGGGGTCCTCTCAATTTTTTACCGGGGAGCTGTTTTTT. Its translation is CATSSQGSSQFFTGELFF.

The chain carries TRBV7-9 and TRBJ2-3, with no clear D. Trimming stripped 5 bases from V and 2 bases from J, with 20 bases between. There are 17 residues in the CDR3. CDR1 is SEHNR, CDR2 FQNEAQ, per germline (reference sequence). The CDR3 loop reads CASSRSLLGTPTDTQYF. CDR3 sequence (DNA): TGTGCCAGCAGCCGCAGCCTTCTAGGTACCCCCACAGATACGCAGTATTTT.